Listed here are 20 T cell receptor beta chains from one sample, sequenced in a study of blood T cells in healthy people across ages. A second PCR, run for roughly 7 to 12 cycles, used a sample-barcoded 5' primer plus a J-beta primer mix. TCRdb ran MiXCR on the 5' RACE reads and lists one entry per CDR3 protein. Of 550,000 to 600,000 distinct CDR3 sequences detected, 40% to 55% appear once; the ten largest clones hold about 22%. The specimen was blood. The receptors shown here come from a man older than 75 in good health.

V is TRBV7-8 and J is TRBJ2-1; D unclear. Trimming removed 1 base from V and 2 bases from J, with 9 bases in between. CDR1 and CDR2 (germline): SGHVS, FQNEAQ. This CDR3 has 15 residues. The CDR3 spells CASSLVTSAYNEQFF. CDR3 DNA sequence: TGTGCCAGCAGCTTAGTGACCTCTGCCTACAATGAGCAGTTCTTC.

This clonotype has only a few counts. This chain connects TRBV20-1 to TRBJ2-3; 10 nucleotides agree with TRBD2. This CDR3 contains 15 residues. The V and J ends lost 6 bases and 4 bases, in that order; junction bases with no gene match: 10. The germline CDR1 and CDR2 sequences are DFQATT and SNEGSKA (reference sequence). CDR3 region: CSAARGAGGADTQYF. The CDR3 DNA reads as TGCAGTGCGGCAAGAGGAGCGGGAGGGGCAGATACGCAGTATTTT.

The V call is TRBV28, the J call TRBJ1-4; TRBD1 might be the D (6 bases). The germline CDR1 and CDR2 sequences are MDHEN and SYDVKM. The CDR3 totals 14 residues. V was shortened by 7 bases and J by 2 bases, with 11 bases between the two germline ends. The CDR3 DNA sequence: TGTGCCAGCAAGCGAGGGGGGACTAATGAAAAACTGTTTTTT. This translates into CASKRGGTNEKLFF.

This clonotype was seen a handful of times. The genes are TRBV20-1 and TRBJ2-3, with TRBD2 as a possible D gene (6 bases). The CDR3 loop spans 16 amino acids. Germline CDR1 DFQATT, CDR2 SNEGSKA (reference sequence). Trimming shortened V by 1 base and J by 5 bases, and 19 bases separated the two germline ends. The CDR3 loop reads CSARATSEGLGDTQYF. In nucleotides, the CDR3 is TGCAGTGCTAGAGCGACTAGTGAGGGGCTTGGAGATACGCAGTATTTT.

The CDR3 is CANNPVKLFDQPQHF. CDR3 sequence (DNA): TGTGCCAACAACCCCGTCAAGCTATTCGATCAGCCCCAGCATTTT. This chain joins TRBV6-2 or TRBV6-3 and TRBJ1-5; no reliable D call. Per the germline V gene, CDR1 is MNHEY and CDR2 is SVGEGT. The CDR3 is made up of 15 amino acids. Trimming left V 10 bases short and J 5 bases short, with 21 bases between.

The chain links TRBV5-1 to TRBJ1-2; D may be TRBD1 (5 bases). In germline, CDR1 is SGHRS, CDR2 YFSETQ. The V end was cut by 4 bases, the J end by 4 bases, with 14 bases between. This CDR3 is 14 amino acids long. CDR3 DNA: TGCGCCAGCAGCCCGGGGGATGGGTTCTATGGCTACACCTTC. Amino acid sequence: CASSPGDGFYGYTF.

This clonotype turned up a few times. The chain is built from TRBV7-9 and TRBJ2-3, with 7 bases identical to TRBD1. The V segment lost 7 bases and the J segment 1 base; nucleotides outside the gene matches: 8. The germline gives CDR1 SEHNR, CDR2 FQNEAQ (reference sequence). The CDR3 runs to 15 residues. Written as DNA, the CDR3 is TGTGCCAGCAATCCACAGGGGCTCGGCACAGATACGCAGTATTTT. Encoded protein: CASNPQGLGTDTQYF.

Only a few counts were recorded for this clonotype. This chain links TRBV18 with TRBJ2-1; 14 bases align to TRBD2. CDR1 is KGHSH, CDR2 LQKENI, per germline. Losses at the gene ends were 3 bases for V and 10 bases for J; bases not matched to a gene: 2. This CDR3 contains 14 residues. For the CDR3, the DNA is TGTGCCAGCTCACCGGGACTAGCGGGAGTCGAGCAGTTCTTC. Residues: CASSPGLAGVEQFF.

This clonotype has more than one count but fewer than ten. The chain carries TRBV3-1 and TRBJ2-3; the match to TRBD2 covers 12 bases. The germline CDR1 and CDR2 sequences are LGHDT and YNNKEL (reference sequence). V lost 0 bases, J lost 0 bases, and 7 bases stayed unmatched. The CDR3 consists of 19 residues. The CDR3 DNA follows: TGTGCCAGCAGCCAAGATCGGCTAGCGGGAGGGTTTAGCACAGATACGCAGTATTTT. Translation gives CASSQDRLAGGFSTDTQYF.

This clonotype was seen a handful of times. The rearrangement uses TRBV6-5 and TRBJ2-3; D is perhaps TRBD1 (7 bases). Between the trimmed V and J ends, which lost 9 bases and 5 bases, there was a span of 12 bases. The CDR3 length is 12 residues. Per germline, CDR1 MNHEY and CDR2 SVGAGI. CDR3 amino acids: CASQGGIDTQYF. The CDR3 nucleotides read TGTGCCAGTCAGGGGGGTATAGATACGCAGTATTTT.

There are a few counts of this clonotype. The V and J genes are TRBV9 and TRBJ2-5, with 7 bases matching TRBD2. With 4 bases clipped from V and 0 bases from J, the junction kept 3 bases outside the gene matches. The CDR3 loop spans 14 amino acids. Germline CDR1 reads SGDLS; CDR2 reads YYNGEE. The CDR3 nucleotides read TGTGCCAGCAGCCAGGGAGGGTACCAAGAGACCCAGTACTTC. Encoded protein: CASSQGGYQETQYF. The full variable domain, in which reference TRBV9 and TRBJ2-5 provide the parts outside the CDR3, is DSGVTQTPKHLITATGQRVTLRCSPRSGDLSVYWYQQSLDQGLQFLIQYYNGEERAKGNILERFSAQQFPDLHSELNLSSLELGDSALYFCASSQGGYQETQYFGPGTRLLVL.

V gene TRBV14 combines with J gene TRBJ1-1; D might be TRBD1 (6 bases). CDR3 length: 15 residues. V lost 4 bases to trimming and J lost 4 bases, with 16 bases between them. CDR1 and CDR2 from the germline V gene are SGHDN and FVKESK. The CDR3 DNA is TGTGCCAGCAGCCCTGATCCCTGGGGGCCCACTGAAGCTTTCTTT. It yields the protein CASSPDPWGPTEAFF.

The rearrangement uses TRBV24-1 and TRBJ2-5; D call uncertain. Trimming removed 3 bases from V and 5 bases from J, with 9 bases in between. CDR3 length equals 13 residues. Germline V CDR1 and CDR2: KGHDR, SFDVKD. Written as DNA, the CDR3 is TGTGCCACCAGTGATGGGCGTCTGGAGACCCAGTACTTC. Translated: CATSDGRLETQYF.

This clonotype was detected a few times. This chain links TRBV7-3 with TRBJ1-6, with 11 nucleotides matching TRBD1. This CDR3 has 14 amino acids. V dropped 5 bases and J dropped 10; count of bases not matched to a gene: 4. Looked up from germline, CDR1 is SGHTA and CDR2 is FQGTGA. CDR3 sequence reads: CASSADRGQSPLHF. The CDR3 DNA sequence: TGTGCCAGCAGCGCGGACAGGGGGCAATCACCCCTCCACTTT.

This clonotype was counted between two and nine times. The chain joins TRBV6-5 to TRBJ2-5; no definite D call. The closer fit of TRBJ2-7 to the DNA end suggests the J call may be wrong. The CDR3 runs 14 residues. The V gene's germline CDR1 is MNHEY and CDR2 SVGAGI. CDR3 DNA: TGTGCCAGCAGTGGCTCCCGAAACGGAAACGAGCAGTACTTC. This gives the protein CASSGSRNGNEQYF.

This chain joins TRBV28 and TRBJ2-3, with no clear D. The CDR3 has 12 amino acids. From germline, CDR1 is MDHEN and CDR2 SYDVKM. V dropped 5 bases and J dropped 5 bases, with 8 bases sitting between them. CDR3 bases: TGTGCCAGCAGTATCCAGGTAGATACGCAGTATTTT. Translation gives CASSIQVDTQYF.

V and J are TRBV20-1 and TRBJ2-1; TRBD2 matches 7 bases. V gave up 5 bases and J gave up 2 bases; unmatched junction bases: 9. This CDR3 is built from 15 residues. CDR1 and CDR2 from the germline V gene are DFQATT and SNEGSKA (reference sequence). CDR3 loop: CSAHTGLSAYNEQFF. The CDR3 DNA follows: TGCAGTGCTCATACGGGACTATCAGCCTACAATGAGCAGTTCTTC.

V usage is TRBV6-2 or TRBV6-3 and J usage is TRBJ2-1, with D maybe TRBD2 (6 bases). The length of the CDR3 is 13 residues. Germline assignment: CDR1 MNHEY and CDR2 SVGEGT. V gave up 5 bases and J gave up 10 bases, with 15 bases separating them. The DNA of the CDR3 is TGTGCCAGCAGTCAGCTAGCGACCAAGGAGCAGTTCTTC. It yields the protein CASSQLATKEQFF.

The chain links TRBV6-6 to TRBJ1-2; D remains ambiguous. Trimming left V 5 bases short and J 8 bases short, with 15 bases between. This CDR3 spans 13 amino acids. Germline V gene lookup returns CDR1 MNHNY and CDR2 SVGAGI (reference sequence). In DNA, the CDR3 is TGTGCCAGCAGTGACAACCGAGAGAGCGGCTACACCTTC. Translated, it gives CASSDNRESGYTF.

This clonotype was picked up one time. Compared with germline, one end of the junction differs, possibly owing to a read error. This chain links TRBV5-1 with TRBJ2-2; 11 bases fit TRBD1. CDR3 length equals 16 residues. Germline values: CDR1 SGHRS, CDR2 YFSETQ. CDR3 sequence reads: CASSPDRGRDTGGLFF. CDR3 in DNA: TGCGCCAGCAGCCCGGACAGGGGGCGCGACACCGGGGGGCTGTTTTTT.